The T cell receptor beta chain under discussion was sequenced for a study of cytomegalovirus exposure and HLA in healthy donors. On this clone: The target antigen is unknown. The junction departs from germline at one end; a sequencing error may be responsible. The sample holds other DNA sequences that translate to the same CDR3.

PCR used 60 Vbeta primers and 13 Jbeta primers. Sequenced by immunoSEQ multiplex PCR; TCRdb stores in-frame clones only, minus some. The table has 120,000 or so clones, over 70% seen once. Donors were ostensibly healthy at sampling, although undocumented immune exposures were probable. Whole-study findings and limits: In a later analysis, several top co-occurrence clusters appeared linked to parvovirus B19, influenza, CMV and Epstein-Barr virus. The authors listed 180 or so TCR beta chains as cytomegalovirus-associated. In a later analysis, DRB1 alleles had the most associated TCRs; HLA-C alleles the fewest.

The sequenced sample was PBMCs. The sequence was collected from a woman between 45 and 65 years old in good health and CMV-seronegative.

Here the CDR3 reads CASSSGGSGVSYEQYF. CDR3 nucleotide sequence: TGCGCCAGCAGCTCTGGGGGTAGCGGGGTCTCCTACGAGCAGTACTTC. The chain joins TRBV11-2 to TRBJ2-7; 8 bases match TRBD2. The CDR3 is 16 residues long. Germline V gene lookup returns CDR1 SGHAT and CDR2 FQNNGV.